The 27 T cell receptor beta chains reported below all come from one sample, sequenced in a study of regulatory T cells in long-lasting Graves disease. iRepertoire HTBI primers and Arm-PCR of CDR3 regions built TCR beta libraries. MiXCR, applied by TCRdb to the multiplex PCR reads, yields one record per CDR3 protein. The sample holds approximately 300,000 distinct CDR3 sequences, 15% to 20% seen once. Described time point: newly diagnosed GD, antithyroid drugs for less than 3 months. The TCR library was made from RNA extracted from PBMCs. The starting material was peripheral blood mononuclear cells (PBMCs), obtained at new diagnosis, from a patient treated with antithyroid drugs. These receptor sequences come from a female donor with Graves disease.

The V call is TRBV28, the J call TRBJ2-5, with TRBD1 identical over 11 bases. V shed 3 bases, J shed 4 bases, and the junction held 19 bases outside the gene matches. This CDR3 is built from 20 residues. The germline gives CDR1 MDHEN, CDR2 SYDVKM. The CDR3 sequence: CASSLINPRDRGSPPETQYF. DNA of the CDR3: TGTGCCAGCAGTTTGATCAACCCCCGGGACAGGGGGTCCCCTCCAGAGACCCAGTACTTC.

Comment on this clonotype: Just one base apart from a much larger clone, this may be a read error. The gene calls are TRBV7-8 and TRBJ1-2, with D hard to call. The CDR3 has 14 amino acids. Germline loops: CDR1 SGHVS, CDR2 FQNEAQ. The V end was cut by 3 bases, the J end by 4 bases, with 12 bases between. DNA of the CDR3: TGTGCCAGCAGCTTGAATGAGGGAGGCTATGGCTACACCTTC. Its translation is CASSLNEGGYGYTF.

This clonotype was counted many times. The CDR3 protein is CASDVMGQGNTEAFF. CDR3 in DNA: TGTGCCAGCGATGTCATGGGGCAGGGGAACACTGAAGCTTTCTTT. The chain employs TRBV6-1 and TRBJ1-1, with a weak D call TRBD1 (5 bases). CDR3 size: 15 residues. V dropped 8 bases and J dropped 1 base, with 17 bases sitting between them. Germline CDR1 MNHNS, CDR2 SASEGT.

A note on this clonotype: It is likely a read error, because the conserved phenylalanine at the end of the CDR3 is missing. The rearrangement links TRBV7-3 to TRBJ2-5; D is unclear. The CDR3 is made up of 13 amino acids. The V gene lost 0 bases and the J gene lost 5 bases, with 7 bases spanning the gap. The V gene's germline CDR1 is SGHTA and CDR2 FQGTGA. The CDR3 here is CASSLTGGETQYL. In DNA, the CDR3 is TGTGCCAGCAGCTTAACGGGTGGGGAGACCCAGTACTTG.

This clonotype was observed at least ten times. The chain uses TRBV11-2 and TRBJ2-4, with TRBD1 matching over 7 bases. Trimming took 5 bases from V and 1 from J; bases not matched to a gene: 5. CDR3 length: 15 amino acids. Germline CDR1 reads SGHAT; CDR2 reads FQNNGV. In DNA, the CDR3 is TGTGCCAGCAGCGGGACGACAGGGGCCAAAAACATTCAGTACTTC. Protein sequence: CASSGTTGAKNIQYF.

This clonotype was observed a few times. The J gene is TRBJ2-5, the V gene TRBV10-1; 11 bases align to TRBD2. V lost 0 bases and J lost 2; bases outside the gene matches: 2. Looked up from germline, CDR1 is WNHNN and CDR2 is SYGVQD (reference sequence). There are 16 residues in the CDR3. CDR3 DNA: TGCGCCAGCAGTGAGTCGACTAGCGGGACTCAAGAGACCCAGTACTTC. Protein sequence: CASSESTSGTQETQYF.

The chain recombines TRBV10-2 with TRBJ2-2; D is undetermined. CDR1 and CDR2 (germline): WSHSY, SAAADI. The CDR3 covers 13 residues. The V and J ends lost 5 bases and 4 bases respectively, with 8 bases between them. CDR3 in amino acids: CASSWRSTGELFF. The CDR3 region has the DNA TGCGCCAGCAGTTGGCGGAGCACCGGGGAGCTGTTTTTT.

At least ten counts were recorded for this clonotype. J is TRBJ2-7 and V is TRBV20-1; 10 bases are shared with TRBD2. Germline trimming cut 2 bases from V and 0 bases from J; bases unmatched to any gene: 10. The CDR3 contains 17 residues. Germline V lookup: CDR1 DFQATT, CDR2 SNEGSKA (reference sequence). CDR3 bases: TGCAGTGCTAGAAGGGCTAGCGGGAGCGCGAGCTCCTACGAGCAGTACTTC. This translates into CSARRASGSASSYEQYF.

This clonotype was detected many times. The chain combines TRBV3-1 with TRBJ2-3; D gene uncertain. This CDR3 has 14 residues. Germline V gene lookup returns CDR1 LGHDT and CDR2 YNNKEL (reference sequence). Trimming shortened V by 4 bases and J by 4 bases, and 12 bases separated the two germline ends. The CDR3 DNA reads TGTGCCAGCAGCCTAACCGCAAGTTCAGATACGCAGTATTTT. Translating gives CASSLTASSDTQYF.

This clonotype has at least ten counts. The CDR3 DNA reads as TGCGCCAGCAGGCAGGGGGCGCAGGACAAAAACATTCAGTACTTC. The encoded protein is CASRQGAQDKNIQYF. The chain employs TRBV10-2 and TRBJ2-4, with 8 nucleotides matching TRBD1. The CDR3 runs 15 residues. Germline V gene data show CDR1 as WSHSY and CDR2 as SAAADI. V was clipped by 6 bases and J by 3 bases; unmatched bases: 7.

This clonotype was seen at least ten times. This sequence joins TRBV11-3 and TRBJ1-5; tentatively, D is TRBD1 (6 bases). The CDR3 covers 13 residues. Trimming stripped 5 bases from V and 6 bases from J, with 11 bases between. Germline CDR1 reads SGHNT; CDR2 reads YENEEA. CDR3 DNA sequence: TGTGCCAGCAGCAAAACAGGGTTTCAGCCCCAGCATTTT. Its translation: CASSKTGFQPQHF.

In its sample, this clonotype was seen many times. For the CDR3, the DNA is TGTGCCAGCAGTTTAACAAACAGGCCCTCTAACTATGGCTACACCTTC. Translation gives CASSLTNRPSNYGYTF. The J gene is TRBJ1-2, the V gene TRBV27; possible D gene TRBD1, 5 bases. Trimming took 2 bases from V and 0 from J, leaving 13 bases between them. Germline CDR1 MNHEY, CDR2 SMNVEV (reference sequence). This CDR3 is built from 16 residues.

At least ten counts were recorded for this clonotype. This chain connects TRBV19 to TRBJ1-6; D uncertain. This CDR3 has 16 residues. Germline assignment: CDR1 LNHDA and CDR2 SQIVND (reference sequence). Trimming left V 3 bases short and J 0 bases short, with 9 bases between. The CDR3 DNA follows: TGTGCCAGTAGTATGGCGGCGTACTCCTATAATTCACCCCTCCACTTT. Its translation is CASSMAAYSYNSPLHF.

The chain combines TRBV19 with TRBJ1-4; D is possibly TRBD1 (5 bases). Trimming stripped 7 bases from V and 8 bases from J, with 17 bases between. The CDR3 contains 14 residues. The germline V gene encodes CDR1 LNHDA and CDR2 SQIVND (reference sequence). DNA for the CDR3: TGTGCCAGTATGGCCCGACAGTATGGAGAAAAACTGTTTTTT. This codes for CASMARQYGEKLFF.

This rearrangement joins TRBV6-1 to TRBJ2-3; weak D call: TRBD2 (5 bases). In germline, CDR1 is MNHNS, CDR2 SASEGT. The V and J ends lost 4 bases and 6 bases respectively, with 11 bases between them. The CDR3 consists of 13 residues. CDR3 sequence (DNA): TGTGCCAGCAGTGGGCTAGCTAGGGATACGCAGTATTTT. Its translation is CASSGLARDTQYF.

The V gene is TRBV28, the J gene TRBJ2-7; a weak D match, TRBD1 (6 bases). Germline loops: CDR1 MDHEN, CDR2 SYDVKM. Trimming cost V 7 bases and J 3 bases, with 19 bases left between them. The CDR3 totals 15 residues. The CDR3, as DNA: TGTGCCAGCACCAAAGGGGGACGACGTATCTACGAGCAGTACTTC. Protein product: CASTKGGRRIYEQYF.

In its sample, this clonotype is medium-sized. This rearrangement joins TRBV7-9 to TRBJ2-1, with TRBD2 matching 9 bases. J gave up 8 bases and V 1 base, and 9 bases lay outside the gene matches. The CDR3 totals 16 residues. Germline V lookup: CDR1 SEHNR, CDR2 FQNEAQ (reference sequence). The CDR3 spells CASSLEFSGRPYEQFF. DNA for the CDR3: TGTGCCAGCAGCTTAGAATTTAGCGGGAGACCCTATGAGCAGTTCTTC.

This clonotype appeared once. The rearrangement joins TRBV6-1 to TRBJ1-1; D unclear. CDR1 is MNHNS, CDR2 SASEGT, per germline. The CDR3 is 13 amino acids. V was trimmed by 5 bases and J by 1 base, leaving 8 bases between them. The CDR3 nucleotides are TGTGCCAGCAGTCTTATACGGAACACTGAAGCTTTCTTT. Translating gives CASSLIRNTEAFF.

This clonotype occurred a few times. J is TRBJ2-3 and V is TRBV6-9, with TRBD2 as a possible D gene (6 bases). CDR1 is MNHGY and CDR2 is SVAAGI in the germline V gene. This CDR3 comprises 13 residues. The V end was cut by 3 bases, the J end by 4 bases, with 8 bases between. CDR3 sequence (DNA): TGTGCCAGCAGTTACGGGGAGGCAGATACGCAGTATTTT. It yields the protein CASSYGEADTQYF.

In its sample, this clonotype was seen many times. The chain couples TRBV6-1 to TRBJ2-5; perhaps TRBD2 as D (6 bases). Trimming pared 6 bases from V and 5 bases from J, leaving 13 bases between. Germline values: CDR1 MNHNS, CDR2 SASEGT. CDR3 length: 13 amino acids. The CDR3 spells CASRPAGWETQYF. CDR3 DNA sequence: TGTGCCAGCAGACCGGCGGGATGGGAGACCCAGTACTTC.

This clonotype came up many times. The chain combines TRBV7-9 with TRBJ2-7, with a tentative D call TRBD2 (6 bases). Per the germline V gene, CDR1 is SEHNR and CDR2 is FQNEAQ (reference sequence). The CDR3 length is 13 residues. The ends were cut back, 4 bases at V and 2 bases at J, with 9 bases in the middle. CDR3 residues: CASSSGDPYEQYF. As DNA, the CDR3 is TGTGCCAGCAGCTCGGGGGACCCCTACGAGCAGTACTTC.

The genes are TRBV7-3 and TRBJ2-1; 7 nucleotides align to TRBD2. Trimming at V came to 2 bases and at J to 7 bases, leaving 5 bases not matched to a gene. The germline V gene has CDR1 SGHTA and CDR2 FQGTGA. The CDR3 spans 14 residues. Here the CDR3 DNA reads TGTGCCAGCAGCTTACGGCGGGAGAGTAATGAGCAGTTCTTC. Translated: CASSLRRESNEQFF. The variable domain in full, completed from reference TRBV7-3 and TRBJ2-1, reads GAGVSQTPSNKVTEKGKYVELRCDPISGHTALYWYRQSLGQGPEFLIYFQGTGAADDSGLPNDRFFAVRPEGSVSTLKIQRTERGDSAVYLCASSLRRESNEQFFGPGTRLTVL.

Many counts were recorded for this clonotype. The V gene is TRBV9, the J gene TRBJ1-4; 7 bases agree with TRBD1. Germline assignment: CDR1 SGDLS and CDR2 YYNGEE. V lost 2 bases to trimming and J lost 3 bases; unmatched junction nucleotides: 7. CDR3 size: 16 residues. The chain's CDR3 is CASSVNRDSPNEKLFF. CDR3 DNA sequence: TGTGCCAGCAGCGTGAACAGGGACAGTCCTAATGAAAAACTGTTTTTT.

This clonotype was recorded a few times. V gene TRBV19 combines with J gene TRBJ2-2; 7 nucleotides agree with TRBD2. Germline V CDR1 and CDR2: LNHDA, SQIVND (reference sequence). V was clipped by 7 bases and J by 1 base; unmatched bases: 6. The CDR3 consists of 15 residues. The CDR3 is CASNPSGMNTGELFF. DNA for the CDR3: TGTGCCAGTAATCCGAGCGGGATGAACACCGGGGAGCTGTTTTTT. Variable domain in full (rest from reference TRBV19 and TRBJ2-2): DGGITQSPKYLFRKEGQNVTLSCEQNLNHDAMYWYRQDPGQGLRLIYYSQIVNDFQKGDIAEGYSVSREKKESFPLTVTSAQKNPTAFYLCASNPSGMNTGELFFGEGSRLTVL.

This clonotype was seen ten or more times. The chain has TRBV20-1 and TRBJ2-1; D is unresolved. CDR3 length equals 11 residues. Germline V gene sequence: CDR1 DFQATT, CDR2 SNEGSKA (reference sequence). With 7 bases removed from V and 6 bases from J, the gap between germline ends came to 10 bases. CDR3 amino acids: CSVWRLNEQFF. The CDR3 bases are TGCAGTGTATGGCGGCTCAATGAGCAGTTCTTC.

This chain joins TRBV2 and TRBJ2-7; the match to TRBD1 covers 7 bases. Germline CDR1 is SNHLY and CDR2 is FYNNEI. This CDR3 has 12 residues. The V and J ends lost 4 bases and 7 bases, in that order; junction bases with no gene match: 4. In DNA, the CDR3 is TGTGCCAGCAGTGCCGGGACAGTTGAGCAGTACTTC. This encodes CASSAGTVEQYF.

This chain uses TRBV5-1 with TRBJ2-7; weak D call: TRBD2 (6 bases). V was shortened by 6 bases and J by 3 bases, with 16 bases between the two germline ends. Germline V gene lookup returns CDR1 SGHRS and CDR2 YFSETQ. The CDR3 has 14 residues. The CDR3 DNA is TGCGCCAGCATCCCCTCCGGGAGATACTACGAGCAGTACTTC. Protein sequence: CASIPSGRYYEQYF. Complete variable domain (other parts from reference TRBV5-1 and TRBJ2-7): KAGVTQTPRYLIKTRGQQVTLSCSPISGHRSVSWYQQTPGQGLQFLFEYFSETQRNKGNFPGRFSGRQFSNSRSEMNVSTLELGDSALYLCASIPSGRYYEQYFGPGTRLTVT.